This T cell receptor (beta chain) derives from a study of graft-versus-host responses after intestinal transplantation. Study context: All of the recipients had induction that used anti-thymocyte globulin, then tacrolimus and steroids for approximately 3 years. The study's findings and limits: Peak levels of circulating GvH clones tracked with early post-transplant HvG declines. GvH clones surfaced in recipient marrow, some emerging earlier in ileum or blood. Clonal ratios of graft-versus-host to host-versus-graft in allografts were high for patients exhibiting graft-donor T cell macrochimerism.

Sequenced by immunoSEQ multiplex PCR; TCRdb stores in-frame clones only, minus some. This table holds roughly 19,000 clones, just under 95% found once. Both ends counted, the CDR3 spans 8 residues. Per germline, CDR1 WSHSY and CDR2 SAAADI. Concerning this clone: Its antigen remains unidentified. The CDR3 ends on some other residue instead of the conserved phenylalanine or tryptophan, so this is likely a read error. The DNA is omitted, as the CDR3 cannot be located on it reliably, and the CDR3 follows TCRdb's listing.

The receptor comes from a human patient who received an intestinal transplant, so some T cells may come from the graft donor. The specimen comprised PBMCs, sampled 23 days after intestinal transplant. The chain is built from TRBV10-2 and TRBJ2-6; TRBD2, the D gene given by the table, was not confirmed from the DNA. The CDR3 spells CASYDLLH.